The 23 T cell receptor beta chains below come from one sample, sequenced in a study of blood T cell repertoires in COVID-19. Produced via immunoSEQ multiplex PCR; TCRdb's table is partial and in-frame only. The table shows 110,000 to 150,000 clones, with 88% occurring only once. The sample taken for sequencing was peripheral blood. The receptor source for this set is a woman aged 45-59 years with acute or convalescent COVID-19.

This chain links TRBV6-5 with TRBJ1-4, with TRBD1 as a possible D gene (6 bases). The CDR3 spans 14 residues. Germline lookup yields CDR1 MNHEY and CDR2 SVGAGI. V was shortened by 6 bases and J by 6 bases, with 14 bases between the two germline ends. The CDR3 DNA reads as TGTGCCAGCAGCAGGACAGAAGTGGATGAAAAACTGTTTTTT. It translates to CASSRTEVDEKLFF.

V and J are TRBV5-1 and TRBJ2-1; 14 nucleotides match TRBD2. This CDR3 region has 15 residues. The V and J ends lost 4 bases and 8 bases, in that order; junction bases with no gene match: 5. Germline V gene lookup returns CDR1 SGHRS and CDR2 YFSETQ. CDR3 sequence (DNA): TGCGCCAGCAGCGGGACTAGCGGGAGAATCTATGAGCAGTTCTTC. Its translation is CASSGTSGRIYEQFF.

The chain couples TRBV29-1 to TRBJ1-1; D is perhaps TRBD1 (6 bases). The V gene's germline CDR1 is SQVTM and CDR2 ANQGSEA. The CDR3 consists of 12 residues. Trimming pared 0 bases from V and 11 bases from J, leaving 13 bases between. CDR3 nucleotide sequence: TGCAGCGTTGAAGAGGTGGGGACAAGGGCTTTCTTT. It encodes CSVEEVGTRAFF.

The genes are TRBV12-2 and TRBJ2-7; the DNA was not compared with TRBD2, the D call given in the table. TRBV12-2 is recorded as a pseudogene. This CDR3 has 16 amino acids. The CDR3 nucleotides read TGTGCAAGTCTCCGAGATTTGAGGGAAAAGATCCACGAGCAGTACTTC. This gives the protein CASLRDLREKIHEQYF.

This chain joins TRBV5-4 and TRBJ1-6; a weak D match, TRBD1 (5 bases). Germline-derived CDR1 and CDR2 are SGHNT and YYREEE (reference sequence). Between the trimmed V and J ends, which lost 0 bases and 8 bases, there was a span of 9 bases. CDR3 size: 14 residues. The CDR3 DNA follows: TGTGCCAGCAGCTTGGGGTGGGGGGATTCACCCCTCCACTTT. As protein: CASSLGWGDSPLHF. Together with reference TRBV5-4 and TRBJ1-6, the CDR3 gives the full variable domain: ETGVTQSPTHLIKTRGQQVTLRCSSQSGHNTVSWYQQALGQGPQFIFQYYREEENGRGNFPPRFSGLQFPNYSSELNVNALELDDSALYLCASSLGWGDSPLHFGNGTRLTVT.

This chain connects TRBV18 to TRBJ1-3; TRBD1 agrees at 10 bases. CDR1 KGHSH and CDR2 LQKENI come from the germline V gene. The CDR3 is 18 amino acids. V lost 5 bases and J lost 1; bases outside the gene matches: 11. The CDR3 loop is CASSNTSPGQGSGNTIYF. DNA for the CDR3: TGTGCCAGCTCAAACACTTCCCCGGGACAGGGGTCTGGAAACACCATATATTTT. Together with reference TRBV18 and TRBJ1-3, the CDR3 gives the full variable domain: NAGVMQNPRHLVRRRGQEARLRCSPMKGHSHVYWYRQLPEEGLKFMVYLQKENIIDESGMPKERFSAEFPKEGPSILRIQQVVRGDSAAYFCASSNTSPGQGSGNTIYFGEGSWLTVV.

This clone came up once. The rearrangement joins TRBV19 to TRBJ1-2; 9 nucleotides match TRBD1. The trim removed 3 bases at V and 8 bases at J, leaving 4 bases unmatched. Germline CDR1 reads LNHDA; CDR2 reads SQIVND (reference sequence). The CDR3 has 13 amino acids. DNA for the CDR3: TGTGCCAGTAGTATGCGGACAGGGGACGGCTACACCTTC. This encodes CASSMRTGDGYTF.

The chain joins TRBV5-1 to TRBJ1-2; 8 nucleotides agree with TRBD1. V was clipped by 0 bases and J by 1 base; unmatched bases: 8. Germline V gives CDR1 SGHRS, CDR2 YFSETQ. The CDR3 contains 17 residues. In nucleotides, the CDR3 is TGCGCCAGCAGCTTGGAAGGGACAGGATTTGATAACTATGGCTACACCTTC. As protein: CASSLEGTGFDNYGYTF.

V and J are TRBV28 and TRBJ1-4; D gene unclear. CDR1 is MDHEN, CDR2 SYDVKM, per germline. The CDR3 sequence is 19 residues long. V was trimmed by 1 base and J by 3 bases, leaving 21 bases between them. The CDR3 coding sequence is TGTGCCAGCAGTTTATTCGAGGGATCTCCCCCCTTCCCTAATGAAAAACTGTTTTTT. It is translated as CASSLFEGSPPFPNEKLFF. The variable domain in full, completed from reference TRBV28 and TRBJ1-4, reads DVKVTQSSRYLVKRTGEKVFLECVQDMDHENMFWYRQDPGLGLRLIYFSYDVKMKEKGDIPEGYSVSREKKERFSLILESASTNQTSMYLCASSLFEGSPPFPNEKLFFGSGTQLSVL.

V and J are TRBV5-1 and TRBJ1-6; D uncertain. Trimming left V 2 bases short and J 7 bases short, with 10 bases between. The CDR3 extends over 14 amino acids. CDR1 and CDR2 (germline): SGHRS, YFSETQ. The CDR3 reads CASSLEGKNSPLHF. In DNA, the CDR3 is TGCGCCAGCAGCTTAGAGGGTAAGAATTCACCCCTCCACTTT.

V gene TRBV7-9 combines with J gene TRBJ1-1; D unresolved. V was shortened by 1 base and J by 0 bases, with 9 bases between the two germline ends. This CDR3 comprises 15 residues. Germline values: CDR1 SEHNR, CDR2 FQNEAQ (reference sequence). CDR3 protein: CASSLGVGLNTEAFF. CDR3 nucleotide sequence: TGTGCCAGCAGCTTAGGAGTGGGCCTGAACACTGAAGCTTTCTTT. The full variable domain, completed using reference TRBV7-9 and TRBJ1-1, is DTGVSQNPRHKITKRGQNVTFRCDPISEHNRLYWYRQTLGQGPEFLTYFQNEAQLEKSRLLSDRFSAERPKGSFSTLEIQRTEQGDSAMYLCASSLGVGLNTEAFFGQGTRLTVV.

J is TRBJ1-1 and V is TRBV28; weak D call: TRBD1 (6 bases). The CDR3 loop spans 14 amino acids. V gave up 7 bases and J gave up 3 bases, with 15 bases separating them. Germline values: CDR1 MDHEN, CDR2 SYDVKM. The CDR3 reads CASTSPGVYTEAFF. The CDR3 DNA sequence: TGTGCCAGCACCTCTCCAGGGGTCTACACTGAAGCTTTCTTT.

CDR3 amino acids: CASSRGDGSYSGNTIYF. DNA of the CDR3: TGTGCCAGCAGCCGTGGAGACGGGTCATACTCTGGAAACACCATATATTTT. V gene TRBV4-2 combines with J gene TRBJ1-3; D uncertain. Germline CDR1 is LGHNA and CDR2 is YNFKEQ. The V gene lost 4 bases and the J gene lost 0 bases, with 16 bases spanning the gap. The CDR3 totals 17 residues.

This clone rates as medium-sized (0.01 to 0.1%). V usage is TRBV27 and J usage is TRBJ1-1, with a tentative D call TRBD1 (6 bases). There are 17 residues in the CDR3. With 3 bases removed from V and 0 bases from J, the gap between germline ends came to 17 bases. Germline CDR1 is MNHEY and CDR2 is SMNVEV (reference sequence). CDR3: CASSFSLGQGMNTEAFF. CDR3 in DNA: TGTGCCAGCAGTTTTTCTCTCGGGCAGGGGATGAACACTGAAGCTTTCTTT.

V gene TRBV19 combines with J gene TRBJ2-1, with D perhaps matching TRBD1 (6 bases). The CDR3 has 13 amino acids. Trimming stripped 5 bases from V and 3 bases from J, with 8 bases between. The germline V gene has CDR1 LNHDA and CDR2 SQIVND (reference sequence). The chain's CDR3 is CASSQGNYNEQFF. CDR3 bases: TGTGCCAGTAGTCAGGGGAACTACAATGAGCAGTTCTTC.

The DNA of the CDR3 is TGCGCCAGCAGGTTCGAGATGAATTTGTACTTC. Translating gives CASRFEMNLYF. The gene calls are TRBV5-1 and TRBJ2-7; D call uncertain. The ends were cut back, 5 bases at V and 12 bases at J, with 15 bases in the middle. This CDR3 is built from 11 residues. The V gene's germline CDR1 is SGHRS and CDR2 YFSETQ.

V gene TRBV28 combines with J gene TRBJ1-1; 11 bases are shared with TRBD1. Unmatched junction bases numbered 9, after V lost 4 bases and J lost 5 bases. The CDR3 contains 16 residues. Per the germline V gene, CDR1 is MDHEN and CDR2 is SYDVKM. CDR3 protein: CASSWGTGQGVTEAFF. The CDR3 region has the DNA TGTGCCAGCAGTTGGGGGACGGGACAGGGGGTTACTGAAGCTTTCTTT.

The CDR3 spells CASSQEGPGTSGDTQYF. In DNA form, the CDR3 reads TGTGCCAGCAGCCAAGAAGGACCCGGGACTAGCGGAGATACGCAGTATTTT. The J gene is TRBJ2-3, the V gene TRBV3-1 (or the pseudogene TRBV3-2), with 11 bases aligning to TRBD2. The trim removed 0 bases at V and 5 bases at J, leaving 7 bases unmatched. Germline V CDR1 and CDR2: LGHDT, YNNKEL (reference sequence). The CDR3 extends over 17 amino acids.

V usage is TRBV6-4 and J usage is TRBJ2-1; 9 nucleotides match TRBD2. The V gene end was trimmed by 3 bases and the J gene end by 7 bases; junction bases not matched to a gene: 7. Germline V lookup: CDR1 MRHNA, CDR2 SNTAGT. The CDR3 extends over 15 amino acids. The CDR3 DNA reads TGTGCCAGCAGTGAGCAGGCGGGAGGGTCTAATGAGCAGTTCTTC. Translated, it gives CASSEQAGGSNEQFF.

This clone was found once. The chain recombines TRBV6-1 with TRBJ1-1; the match to TRBD1 covers 8 bases. The length of the CDR3 is 16 residues. The J segment lost 8 bases and the V segment lost 2 bases, leaving 13 bases of the junction unmatched. The V gene's germline CDR1 is MNHNS and CDR2 SASEGT. The CDR3 nucleotides are TGTGCCAGCAGTGAACTTCCAGGGGGCGCGATAGGAGAAGCTTTCTTT. Translated: CASSELPGGAIGEAFF.

The chain is built from TRBV5-4 and TRBJ1-5; 10 bases match TRBD1. Losses at the gene ends were 0 bases for V and 5 bases for J; bases not matched to a gene: 2. The germline CDR1 and CDR2 sequences are SGHNT and YYREEE (reference sequence). This CDR3 contains 15 residues. CDR3 DNA sequence: TGTGCCAGCAGCTTGGGGACAGGGGGGTATCAGCCCCAGCATTTT. Protein product: CASSLGTGGYQPQHF.

CDR3 nucleotides: TGCAGTGCTAGAGATTCAGGGGGCAACACCTTC. Its translation: CSARDSGGNTF. The chain joins TRBV20-1 to TRBJ1-2; 8 bases are a match to TRBD1. V gave up 0 bases and J gave up 12 bases; unmatched junction bases: 3. CDR1 is DFQATT and CDR2 is SNEGSKA in the germline V gene (reference sequence). This CDR3 is built from 11 residues.

V and J are TRBV5-1 and TRBJ2-1, with D possibly matching TRBD2 (5 bases). The germline V gene encodes CDR1 SGHRS and CDR2 YFSETQ. This CDR3 contains 16 residues. Trimming pared 0 bases from V and 5 bases from J, leaving 15 bases between. CDR3 in amino acids: CASSLAASAGNNEQFF. The CDR3 DNA reads TGCGCCAGCAGCTTGGCGGCCTCCGCGGGCAACAATGAGCAGTTCTTC.